The clone carrying this T cell receptor beta chain was seen more than once but under ten times. What it binds is unknown. MiXCR, applied by TCRdb to the reads, yields one record per CDR3 protein. The sample includes 350,000 to 450,000 distinct CDR3 sequences, 15% to 20% of them seen just once. This record comes from a study of T cell repertoires in cytomegalovirus infection. Study background: Signatures in public TCR beta sequences pointed to both CMV infection and matching HLA type. Study-level findings and limits: CMV-specific HLA-C-restricted TCR beta clonotypes dominated the ex vivo response.

Germline lookup yields CDR1 SGHNT and CDR2 YYREEE (reference sequence). The V end was cut by 9 bases, the J end by 8 bases, with 3 bases between. This CDR3 contains 8 residues. J is TRBJ1-5 and V is TRBV5-4; D unclear. The source of this sequence is a human donor in good health (CMV status not recorded). Some clones in this sample may be carry-over from other donors' samples. The source material was PBMCs. The CDR3 nucleotides are TGTGCCATGGAGCCCCAGCATTTT. It specifies CAMEPQHF.